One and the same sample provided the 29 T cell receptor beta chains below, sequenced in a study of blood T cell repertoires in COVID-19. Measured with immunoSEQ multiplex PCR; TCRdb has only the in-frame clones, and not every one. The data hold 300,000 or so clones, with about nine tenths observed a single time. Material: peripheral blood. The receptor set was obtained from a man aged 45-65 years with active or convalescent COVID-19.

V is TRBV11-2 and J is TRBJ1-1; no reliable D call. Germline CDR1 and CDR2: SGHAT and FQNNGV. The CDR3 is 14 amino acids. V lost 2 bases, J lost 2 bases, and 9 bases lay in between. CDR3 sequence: CASSLSRGNTEAFF. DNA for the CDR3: TGTGCCAGCAGCTTAAGTCGGGGAAACACTGAAGCTTTCTTT. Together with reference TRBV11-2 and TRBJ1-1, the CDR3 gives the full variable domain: EAGVAQSPRYKIIEKRQSVAFWCNPISGHATLYWYQQILGQGPKLLIQFQNNGVVDDSQLPKDRFSAERLKGVDSTLKIQPAKLEDSAVYLCASSLSRGNTEAFFGQGTRLTVV.

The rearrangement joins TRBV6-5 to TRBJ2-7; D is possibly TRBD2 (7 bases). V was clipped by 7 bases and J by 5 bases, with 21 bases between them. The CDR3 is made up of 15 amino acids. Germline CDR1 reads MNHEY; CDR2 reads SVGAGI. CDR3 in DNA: TGTGCCAGCACGAGGGGGGGGACGGTCAACGACGAGCAGTACTTC. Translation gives CASTRGGTVNDEQYF.

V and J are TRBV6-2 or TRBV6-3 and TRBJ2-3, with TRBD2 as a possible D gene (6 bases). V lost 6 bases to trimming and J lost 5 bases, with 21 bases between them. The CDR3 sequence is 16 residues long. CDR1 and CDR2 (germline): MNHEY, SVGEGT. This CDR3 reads CASSRPGTLLLDTQYF. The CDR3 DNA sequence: TGTGCCAGCAGCCGCCCCGGGACTTTGTTATTAGATACGCAGTATTTT.

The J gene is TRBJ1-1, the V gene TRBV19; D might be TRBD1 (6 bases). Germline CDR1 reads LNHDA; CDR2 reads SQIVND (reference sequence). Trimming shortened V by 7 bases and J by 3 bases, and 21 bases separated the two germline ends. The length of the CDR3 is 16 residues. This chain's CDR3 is CASNTAGRGRDTEAFF. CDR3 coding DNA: TGTGCCAGTAATACAGCCGGAAGGGGGAGGGACACTGAAGCTTTCTTT.

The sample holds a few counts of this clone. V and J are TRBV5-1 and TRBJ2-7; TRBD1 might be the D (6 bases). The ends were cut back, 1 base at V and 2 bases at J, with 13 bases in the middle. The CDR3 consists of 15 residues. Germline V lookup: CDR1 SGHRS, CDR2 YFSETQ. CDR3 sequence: CASSLSLGQAYEQYF. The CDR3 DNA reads TGCGCCAGCAGCTTGAGTCTGGGACAAGCCTACGAGCAGTACTTC.

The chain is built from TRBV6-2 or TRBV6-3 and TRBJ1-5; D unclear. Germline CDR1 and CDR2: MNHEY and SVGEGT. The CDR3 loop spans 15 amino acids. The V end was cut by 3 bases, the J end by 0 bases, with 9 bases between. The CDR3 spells CASSYTQYSNQPQHF. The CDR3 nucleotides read TGTGCCAGCAGTTATACGCAGTATAGCAATCAGCCCCAGCATTTT.

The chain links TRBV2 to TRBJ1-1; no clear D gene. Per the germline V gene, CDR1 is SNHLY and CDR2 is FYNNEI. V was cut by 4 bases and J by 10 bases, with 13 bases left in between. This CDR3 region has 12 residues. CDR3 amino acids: CASSGMGRGAFF. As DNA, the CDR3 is TGTGCCAGCAGTGGAATGGGGAGAGGAGCTTTCTTT.

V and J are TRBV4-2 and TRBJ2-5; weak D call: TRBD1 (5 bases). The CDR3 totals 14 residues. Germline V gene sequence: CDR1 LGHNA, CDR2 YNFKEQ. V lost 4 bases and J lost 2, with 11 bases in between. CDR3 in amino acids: CASSPRQGQETQYF. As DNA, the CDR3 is TGTGCCAGCAGCCCTCGGCAGGGTCAAGAGACCCAGTACTTC.

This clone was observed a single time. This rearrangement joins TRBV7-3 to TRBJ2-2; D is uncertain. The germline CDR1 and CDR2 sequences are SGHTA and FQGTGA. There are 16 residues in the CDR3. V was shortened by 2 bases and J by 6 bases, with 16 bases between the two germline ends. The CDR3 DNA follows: TGTGCCAGCAGCTTAGAGGCCTCAAGGAGCGCCGGGGAGCTGTTTTTT. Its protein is CASSLEASRSAGELFF.

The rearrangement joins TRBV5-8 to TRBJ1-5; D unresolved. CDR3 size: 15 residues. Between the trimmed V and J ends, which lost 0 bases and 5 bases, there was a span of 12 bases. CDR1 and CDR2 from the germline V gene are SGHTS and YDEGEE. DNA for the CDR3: TGTGCCAGCAGCTTGGTTCGCGGCCCCCATCAGCCCCAGCATTTT. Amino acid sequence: CASSLVRGPHQPQHF.

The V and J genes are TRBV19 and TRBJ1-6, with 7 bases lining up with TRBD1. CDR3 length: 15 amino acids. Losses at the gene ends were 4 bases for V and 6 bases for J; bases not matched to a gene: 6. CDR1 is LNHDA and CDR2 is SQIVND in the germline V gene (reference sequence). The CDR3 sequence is CASSRDGTANSPLHF. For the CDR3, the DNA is TGTGCCAGTAGTAGGGACGGGACAGCTAATTCACCCCTCCACTTT.

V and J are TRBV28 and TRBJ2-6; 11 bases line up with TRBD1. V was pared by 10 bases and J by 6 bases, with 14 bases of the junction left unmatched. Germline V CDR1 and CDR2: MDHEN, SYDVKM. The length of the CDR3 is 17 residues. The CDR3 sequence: CATHGQGAIWSANVLTF. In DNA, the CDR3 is TGTGCCACCCACGGACAGGGGGCAATTTGGTCGGCCAACGTCCTGACTTTC.

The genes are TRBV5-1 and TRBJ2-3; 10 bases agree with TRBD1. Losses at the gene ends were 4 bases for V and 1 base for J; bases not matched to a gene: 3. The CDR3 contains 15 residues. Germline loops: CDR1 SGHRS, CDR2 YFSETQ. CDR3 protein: CASSLTGGGTDTQYF. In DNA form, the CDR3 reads TGCGCCAGCAGCCTGACAGGGGGCGGCACAGATACGCAGTATTTT. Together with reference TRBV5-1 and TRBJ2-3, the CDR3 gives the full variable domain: KAGVTQTPRYLIKTRGQQVTLSCSPISGHRSVSWYQQTPGQGLQFLFEYFSETQRNKGNFPGRFSGRQFSNSRSEMNVSTLELGDSALYLCASSLTGGGTDTQYFGPGTRLTVL.

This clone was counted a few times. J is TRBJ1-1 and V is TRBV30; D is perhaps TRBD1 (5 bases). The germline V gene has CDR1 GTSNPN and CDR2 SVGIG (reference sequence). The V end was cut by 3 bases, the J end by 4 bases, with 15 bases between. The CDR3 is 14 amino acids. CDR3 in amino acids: CAWRAAGLGTEAFF. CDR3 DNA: TGTGCCTGGAGGGCGGCAGGGTTGGGCACTGAAGCTTTCTTT. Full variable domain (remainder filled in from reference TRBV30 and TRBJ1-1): SQTIHQWPATLVQPVGSPLSLECTVEGTSNPNLYWYRQAAGRGLQLLFYSVGIGQISSEVPQNLSASRPQDRQFILSSKKLLLSDSGFYLCAWRAAGLGTEAFFGQGTRLTVV.

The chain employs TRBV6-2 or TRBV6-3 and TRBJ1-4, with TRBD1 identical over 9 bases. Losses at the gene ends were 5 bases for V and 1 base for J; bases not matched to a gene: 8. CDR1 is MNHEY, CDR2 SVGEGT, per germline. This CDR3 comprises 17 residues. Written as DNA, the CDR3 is TGTGCCAGCAGTAACCCGGGACAGGGAGTAACTAATGAAAAACTGTTTTTT. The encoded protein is CASSNPGQGVTNEKLFF.

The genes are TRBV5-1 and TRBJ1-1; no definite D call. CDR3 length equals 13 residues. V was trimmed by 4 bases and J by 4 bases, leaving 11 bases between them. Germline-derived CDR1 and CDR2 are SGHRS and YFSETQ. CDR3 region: CASSPAGFTEAFF. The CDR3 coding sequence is TGCGCCAGCAGCCCGGCGGGGTTCACTGAAGCTTTCTTT.

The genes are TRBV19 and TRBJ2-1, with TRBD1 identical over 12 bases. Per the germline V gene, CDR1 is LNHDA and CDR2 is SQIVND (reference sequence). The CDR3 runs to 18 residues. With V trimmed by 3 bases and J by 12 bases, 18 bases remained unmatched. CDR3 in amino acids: CASSMRLNPGQGAKGQFF. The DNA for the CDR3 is TGTGCCAGTAGTATGCGGCTTAATCCGGGACAGGGGGCGAAAGGGCAGTTCTTC.

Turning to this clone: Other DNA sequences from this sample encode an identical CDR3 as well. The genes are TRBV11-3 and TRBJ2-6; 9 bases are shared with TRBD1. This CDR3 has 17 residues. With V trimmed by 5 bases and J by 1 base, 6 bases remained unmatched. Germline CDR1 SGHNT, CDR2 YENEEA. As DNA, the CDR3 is TGTGCCAGCAGCCCCGGACAGGGGAATTCTGGGGCCAACGTCCTGACTTTC. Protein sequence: CASSPGQGNSGANVLTF.

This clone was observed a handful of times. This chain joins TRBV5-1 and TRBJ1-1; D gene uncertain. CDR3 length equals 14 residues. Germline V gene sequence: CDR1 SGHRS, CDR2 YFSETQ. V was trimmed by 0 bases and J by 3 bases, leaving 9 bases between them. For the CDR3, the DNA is TGCGCCAGCAGCTTGGTCGCGGAGGACACTGAAGCTTTCTTT. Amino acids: CASSLVAEDTEAFF.

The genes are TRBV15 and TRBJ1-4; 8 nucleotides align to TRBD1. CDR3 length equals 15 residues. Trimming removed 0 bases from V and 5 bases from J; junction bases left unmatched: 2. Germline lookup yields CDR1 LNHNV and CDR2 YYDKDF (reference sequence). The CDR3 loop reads CATSRDRGPNEKLFF. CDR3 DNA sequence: TGTGCCACCAGCAGAGACAGGGGGCCGAATGAAAAACTGTTTTTT.

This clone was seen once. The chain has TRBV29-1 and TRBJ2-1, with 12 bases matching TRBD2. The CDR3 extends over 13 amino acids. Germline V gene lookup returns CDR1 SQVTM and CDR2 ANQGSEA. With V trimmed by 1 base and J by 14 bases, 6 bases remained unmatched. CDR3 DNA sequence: TGCAGCGTTGAAGGGACTAGCGGGAAGGTGGAGTTCTTC. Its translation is CSVEGTSGKVEFF.

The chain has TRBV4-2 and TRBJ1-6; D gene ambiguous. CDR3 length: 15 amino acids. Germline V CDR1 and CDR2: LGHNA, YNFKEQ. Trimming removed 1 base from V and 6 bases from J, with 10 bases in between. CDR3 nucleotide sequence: TGTGCCAGCAGCCAAGTTGACTCACTTAATTCACCCCTCCACTTT. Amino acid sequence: CASSQVDSLNSPLHF.

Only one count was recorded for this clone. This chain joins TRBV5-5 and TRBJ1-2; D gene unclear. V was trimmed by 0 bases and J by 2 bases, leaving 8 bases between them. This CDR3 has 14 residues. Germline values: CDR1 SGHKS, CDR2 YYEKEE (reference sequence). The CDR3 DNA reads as TGTGCCAGCAGCTTGGTTCCAGAAAACTATGGCTACACCTTC. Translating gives CASSLVPENYGYTF. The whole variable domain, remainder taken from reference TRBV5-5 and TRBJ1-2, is DAGVTQSPTHLIKTRGQQVTLRCSPISGHKSVSWYQQVLGQGPQFIFQYYEKEERGRGNFPDRFSARQFPNYSSELNVNALLLGDSALYLCASSLVPENYGYTFGSGTRLTVV.

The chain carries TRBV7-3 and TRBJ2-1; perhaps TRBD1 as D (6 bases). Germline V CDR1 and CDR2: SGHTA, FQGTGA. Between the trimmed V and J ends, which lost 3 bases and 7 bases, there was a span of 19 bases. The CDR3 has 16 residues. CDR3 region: CASSFSPAGELNEQFF. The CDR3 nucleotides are TGTGCCAGCAGCTTTAGTCCGGCAGGGGAGTTGAATGAGCAGTTCTTC. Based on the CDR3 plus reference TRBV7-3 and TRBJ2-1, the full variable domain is GAGVSQTPSNKVTEKGKYVELRCDPISGHTALYWYRQSLGQGPEFLIYFQGTGAADDSGLPNDRFFAVRPEGSVSTLKIQRTERGDSAVYLCASSFSPAGELNEQFFGPGTRLTVL.

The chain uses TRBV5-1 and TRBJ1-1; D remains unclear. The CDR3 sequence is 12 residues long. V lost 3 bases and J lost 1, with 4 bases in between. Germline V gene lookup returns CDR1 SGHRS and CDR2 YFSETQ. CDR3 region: CASSSGNTEAFF. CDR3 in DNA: TGCGCCAGCAGCTCAGGGAACACTGAAGCTTTCTTT.

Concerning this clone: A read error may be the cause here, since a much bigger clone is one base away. The CDR3 protein is CASSEGQGGQPQHF. The DNA for the CDR3 is TGTGCCAGCAGCGAGGGACAGGGAGGACAGCCCCAGCATTTT. This rearrangement joins TRBV7-8 to TRBJ1-5; 9 bases are a match to TRBD1. Germline CDR1 and CDR2: SGHVS and FQNEAQ. Losses at the gene ends were 5 bases for V and 7 bases for J; bases not matched to a gene: 6. CDR3 size: 14 residues. Full variable domain (outside the CDR3, taken from reference TRBV7-8 and TRBJ1-5): GAGVSQSPRYKVAKRGQDVALRCDPISGHVSLFWYQQALGQGPEFLTYFQNEAQLDKSGLPSDRFFAERPEGSVSTLKIQRTQQEDSAVYLCASSEGQGGQPQHFGDGTRLSIL.

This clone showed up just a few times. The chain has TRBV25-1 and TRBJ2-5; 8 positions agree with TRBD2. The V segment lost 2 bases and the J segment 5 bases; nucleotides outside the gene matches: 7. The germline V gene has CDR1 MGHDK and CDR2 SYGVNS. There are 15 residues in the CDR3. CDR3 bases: TGTGCCAGCAGTGAAACGAGCGGGGGCAGTGAGACCCAGTACTTC. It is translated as CASSETSGGSETQYF.

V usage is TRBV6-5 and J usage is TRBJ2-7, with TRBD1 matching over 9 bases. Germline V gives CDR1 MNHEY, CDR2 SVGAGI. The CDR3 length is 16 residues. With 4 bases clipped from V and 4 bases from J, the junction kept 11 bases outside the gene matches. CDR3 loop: CASSSPGQGFGYEQYF. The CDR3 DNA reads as TGTGCCAGCAGTTCGCCGGGACAGGGTTTCGGTTACGAGCAGTACTTC.

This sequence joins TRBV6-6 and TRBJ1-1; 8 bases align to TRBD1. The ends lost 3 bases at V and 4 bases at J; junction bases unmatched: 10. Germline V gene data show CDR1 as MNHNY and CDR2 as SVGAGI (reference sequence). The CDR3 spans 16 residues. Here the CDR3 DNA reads TGTGCCAGCAGTTATCACCCCGGGACAGGCGGCACTGAAGCTTTCTTT. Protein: CASSYHPGTGGTEAFF.